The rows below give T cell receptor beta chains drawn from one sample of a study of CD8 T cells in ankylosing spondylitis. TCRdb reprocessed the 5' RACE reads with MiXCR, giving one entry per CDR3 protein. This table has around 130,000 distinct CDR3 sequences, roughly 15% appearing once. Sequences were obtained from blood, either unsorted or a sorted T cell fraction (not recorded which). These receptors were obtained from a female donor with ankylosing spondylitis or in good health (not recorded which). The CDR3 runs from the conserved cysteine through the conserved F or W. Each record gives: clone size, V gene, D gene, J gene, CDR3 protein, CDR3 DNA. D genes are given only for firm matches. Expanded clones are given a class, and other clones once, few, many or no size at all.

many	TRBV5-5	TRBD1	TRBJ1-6	CASSDRASSPLHF	TGTGCCAGCAGCGACAGGGCCTCCTCACCCCTCCACTTT
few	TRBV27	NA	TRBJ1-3	CASRSQGAGNTIYF	TGTGCCAGCAGATCACAGGGTGCTGGAAACACCATATATTTT
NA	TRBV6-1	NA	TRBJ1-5	CASSEQLDQPQHF	TGTGCCAGCAGTGAACAGCTCGATCAGCCCCAGCATTTT
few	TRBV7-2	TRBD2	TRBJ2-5	CASSFGGFSETQYF	TGTGCCAGCAGCTTCGGGGGGTTTTCAGAGACCCAGTACTTC
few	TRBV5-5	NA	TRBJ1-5	CASSLGQYNQPQHF	TGTGCCAGCAGCTTGGGACAGTACAATCAGCCCCAGCATTTT
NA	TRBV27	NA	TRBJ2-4	CASRGFGGELAKNIQYF	TGTGCCAGCAGGGGGTTCGGGGGCGAACTAGCCAAAAACATTCAGTACTTC
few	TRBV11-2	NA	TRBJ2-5	CASSPAGAGRETQYF	TGTGCCAGCAGCCCGGCCGGGGCCGGTCGGGAGACCCAGTACTTC
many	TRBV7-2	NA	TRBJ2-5	CASSSVRETQYF	TGTGCCAGCAGCTCTGTCCGAGAGACCCAGTACTTC
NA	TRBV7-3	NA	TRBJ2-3	CASSLTRDTQYF	TGTGCCAGCAGCTTAACTCGTGATACGCAGTATTTT
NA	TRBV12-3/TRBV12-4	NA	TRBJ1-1	CASSQRQRTEAFF	TGTGCCAGCAGCCAAAGACAGAGGACTGAAGCTTTCTTT
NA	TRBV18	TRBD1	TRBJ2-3	CASSPPGTGDTDTQYF	TGTGCCAGCTCACCACCCGGGACAGGGGACACAGATACGCAGTATTTT
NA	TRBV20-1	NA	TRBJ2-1	CSAGGPVGTYNEQFF	TGCAGTGCTGGGGGGCCAGTAGGGACCTACAATGAGCAGTTCTTC
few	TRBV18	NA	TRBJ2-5	CASSASQETQYF	TGTGCCAGCTCAGCGTCCCAAGAGACCCAGTACTTC
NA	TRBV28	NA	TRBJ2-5	CASSLVQGPGETQYF	TGTGCCAGCTCTCTCGTTCAGGGGCCAGGAGAGACCCAGTACTTC
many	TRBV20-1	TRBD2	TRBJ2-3	CSATGLADDTQYF	TGCAGTGCCACGGGACTAGCGGATGATACGCAGTATTTT
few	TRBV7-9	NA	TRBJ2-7	CASSRDANSYEQYF	TGTGCCAGCAGCCGGGACGCGAACTCCTACGAGCAGTACTTC
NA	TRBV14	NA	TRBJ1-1	CASSQDVRQGDTEAFF	TGTGCCAGCAGCCAAGATGTTCGACAAGGCGACACTGAAGCTTTCTTT
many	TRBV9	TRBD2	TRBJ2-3	CASSGGGAGEDTQYF	TGTGCCAGCAGCGGTGGCGGAGCGGGAGAAGATACGCAGTATTTT
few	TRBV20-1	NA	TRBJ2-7	CSASGGTVYEQYF	TGCAGTGCTAGCGGGGGGACAGTCTACGAGCAGTACTTC
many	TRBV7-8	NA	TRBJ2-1	CASSSPFRGSYNEQFF	TGTGCCAGCAGCTCCCCGTTCCGAGGCTCCTACAATGAGCAGTTCTTC
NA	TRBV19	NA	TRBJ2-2	CASSISPGDTNTGELFF	TGTGCCAGTAGTATTTCCCCGGGGGACACGAACACCGGGGAGCTGTTTTTT
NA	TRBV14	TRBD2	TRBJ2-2	CASSQGPGLVAGELFF	TGTGCCAGCAGCCAAGGGCCGGGACTAGTGGCCGGGGAGCTGTTTTTT
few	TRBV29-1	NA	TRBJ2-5	CSVAPGDSRTQYF	TGCAGCGTTGCGCCAGGGGATTCCAGGACCCAGTACTTC
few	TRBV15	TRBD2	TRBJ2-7	CATSRGTSYEQYF	TGTGCCACCAGCAGAGGGACTAGCTACGAGCAGTACTTC
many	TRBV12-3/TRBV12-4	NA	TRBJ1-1	CATLGTEAFF	TGTGCCACCCTTGGCACTGAAGCTTTCTTT
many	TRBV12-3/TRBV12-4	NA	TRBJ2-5	CASRETPYQETQYF	TGTGCCAGTAGAGAGACACCGTACCAAGAGACCCAGTACTTC
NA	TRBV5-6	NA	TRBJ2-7	CASSFGAESRYEQYF	TGTGCCAGCAGCTTTGGGGCTGAGTCTCGCTACGAGCAGTACTTC
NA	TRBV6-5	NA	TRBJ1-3	CASSRGGTTGNTIYF	TGTGCCAGCTCGCGGGGAGGGACAACTGGAAACACCATATATTTT
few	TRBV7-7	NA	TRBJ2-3	CASSLEPSGSDTQYF	TGTGCTAGCAGCTTAGAGCCGTCGGGTTCAGATACGCAGTATTTT
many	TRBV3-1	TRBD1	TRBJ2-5	CASSRRSQGAQETQYF	TGTGCCAGCAGCCGCCGGTCCCAGGGGGCCCAAGAGACCCAGTACTTC
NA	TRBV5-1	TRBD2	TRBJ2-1	CASSFWRGFYNEQFF	TGCGCCAGCAGCTTCTGGCGGGGGTTCTACAATGAGCAGTTCTTC
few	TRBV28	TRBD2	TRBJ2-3	CASSLWAGVITDTQYF	TGTGCCAGCAGTTTATGGGCGGGAGTGATCACAGATACGCAGTATTTT
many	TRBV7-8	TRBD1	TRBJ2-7	CASSLGGRQGAFYEQYF	TGTGCCAGCAGCTTAGGGGGCAGGCAGGGGGCCTTCTACGAGCAGTACTTC
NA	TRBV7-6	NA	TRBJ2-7	CASSLEGGSLYEQYF	TGTGCCAGCAGCTTAGAGGGGGGGAGCCTCTACGAGCAGTACTTC
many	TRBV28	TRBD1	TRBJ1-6	CASSLGTGGGYNSPLHF	TGTGCCAGCAGTTTAGGTACAGGGGGCGGATATAATTCACCCCTCCACTTT
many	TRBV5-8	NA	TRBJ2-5	CASSIGRQDQYF	TGTGCCAGCAGCATCGGGCGGCAAGACCAGTACTTC
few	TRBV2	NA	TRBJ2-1	CASSEEGAYNEQFF	TGTGCCAGCAGTGAGGAGGGGGCCTACAATGAGCAGTTCTTC
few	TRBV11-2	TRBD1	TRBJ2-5	CASSLGKAGQGIADEETQYF	TGTGCCAGCAGCTTAGGAAAAGCGGGACAGGGGATTGCGGACGAAGAGACCCAGTACTTC
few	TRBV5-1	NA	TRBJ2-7	CASSSRTAAYEQYF	TGCGCCAGCAGCTCGCGGACGGCGGCCTACGAGCAGTACTTC
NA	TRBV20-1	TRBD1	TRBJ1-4	CSARRSGGVHEKLFF	TGCAGTGCTAGACGATCAGGGGGTGTCCATGAAAAACTGTTTTTT
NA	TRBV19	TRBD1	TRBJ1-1	CASSPWGQDSTEAFF	TGTGCCAGTAGTCCCTGGGGACAGGATTCCACTGAAGCTTTCTTT
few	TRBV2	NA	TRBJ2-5	CASSEEVGTWETQYF	TGTGCCAGCAGTGAAGAGGTGGGGACTTGGGAGACCCAGTACTTC
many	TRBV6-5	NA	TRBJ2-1	CASSYAGLGGYEQFF	TGTGCCAGCAGTTATGCTGGGCTGGGGGGCTATGAGCAGTTCTTC
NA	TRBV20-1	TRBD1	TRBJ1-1	CSASTGGNTEAFF	TGCAGTGCTTCGACAGGGGGGAACACTGAAGCTTTCTTT
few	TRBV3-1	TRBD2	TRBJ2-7	CASSQATSGRTYEQYF	TGTGCCAGCAGCCAGGCGACTAGCGGGAGAACCTACGAGCAGTACTTC
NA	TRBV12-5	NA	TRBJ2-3	CASGLAGYDTQYF	TGTGCTAGTGGTTTGGCCGGGTACGATACGCAGTATTTT
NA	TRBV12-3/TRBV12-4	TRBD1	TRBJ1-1	CASRPTGEGTEAFF	TGTGCCAGCAGGCCGACAGGGGAAGGCACTGAAGCTTTCTTT
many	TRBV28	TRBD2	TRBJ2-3	CASSLRAGVTDTQYF	TGTGCCAGCAGTTTACGAGCGGGGGTCACAGATACGCAGTATTTT
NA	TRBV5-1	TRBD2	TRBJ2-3	CASSLEAGGSTDTQYF	TGCGCCAGCAGCTTGGAGGCGGGGGGAAGCACAGATACGCAGTATTTT
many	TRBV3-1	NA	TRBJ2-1	CASSQGVGGQFF	TGTGCCAGCAGCCAGGGGGTCGGGGGGCAGTTCTTC
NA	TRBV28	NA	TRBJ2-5	CASTSLSAPLNKQETQYF	TGTGCCAGCACCTCTCTCTCTGCCCCCTTAAACAAACAAGAGACCCAGTACTTC
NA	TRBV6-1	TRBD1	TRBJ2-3	CASVMLGQGARDTQYF	TGTGCCTCGGTAATGTTGGGACAGGGGGCTCGAGATACGCAGTATTTT
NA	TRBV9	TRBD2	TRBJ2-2	CASRKGLAGNTGELFF	TGTGCCAGCAGGAAGGGGCTAGCGGGGAACACCGGGGAGCTGTTTTTT
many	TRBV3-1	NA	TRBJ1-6	CASSQGRNSPLHF	TGTGCCAGCAGCCAAGGACGGAATTCACCCCTCCACTTT
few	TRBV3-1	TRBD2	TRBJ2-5	CASSRTSGDNQETQYF	TGTGCCAGCAGCCGGACTAGCGGGGACAACCAAGAGACCCAGTACTTC